This TCR beta chain stems from a study of monozygotic twins with inflammatory bowel disease (dated by TCRdb to between 2018 and 2021). Context from the whole study: The complete study included roughly 30 monozygotic twin pairs: 19 IBD-discordant Danish pairs and nine German pairs, of which four were IBD-concordant and five were IBD-discordant. The search for disease-associated traits relied mainly on comparing IBD patients with their genetically identical healthy co-twins within discordant pairs. Each individual had, on average, about 151 000 unique TCRalpha sequences and 181 000 unique TCRbeta sequences available for analysis.

Libraries came from 5' RACE. Each TCR library was prepared from about 3.5 ug of total RNA. cDNA was synthesized with SMARTScribe reverse transcriptase in eight separate reactions per sample. Unique molecular identifiers containing a 6-nucleotide sample barcode were introduced through template switching during cDNA synthesis. Two nested PCRs of about 15 and 9 cycles amplified the TCRalpha and TCRbeta cDNA, and bead purification followed each PCR. Before amplification, the cDNA was treated with uracil DNA-glycosylase and purified using the QIAquick PCR purification kit. In the second PCR, Illumina TruSeq-compatible adapters and sample-specific barcodes were added. Library quality and concentration were checked on TapeStation and Qubit, and libraries were pooled at 5 to 6.5 ng each. Pooled libraries were sequenced on an Illumina HiSeq2500 single-index Rapid Run with 2 x 100 bp reads and custom sequencing primers. The authors' pipeline ran thus. MiGEC version 1.2.6 was used for UMI-based consensus assembly to correct PCR and sequencing errors. V(D)J alignment, clonotype assembly and CDR3 extraction were performed with MiXCR version 2.1.1. Normalisation of gene usage, clonotype sharing and MAIT/NKT TCR abundance was achieved by analysing the top 1000, 10 000 and 20 000 clonotypes per sample. After downsampling to 27 000 UMIs, diversity was calculated as the inverse Simpson index using the vegan R package. Statistical testing used paired Mann-Whitney U tests on the discordant twin pairs and applied Benjamini-Hochberg correction for multiple testing. TCRdb reprocessed the reads, reporting each CDR3 protein sequence once and no DNA. TCRdb assigned the V and J calls; the authors' analysis was not used. The table for this sample lists 330,000 or so distinct CDR3 sequences. Together, the top ten hold approximately 2% of the sample.

Overall study results and their limits: Repertoire similarity did not differ between concordant and discordant twins, possibly due to limited statistical power. The results gave no support for a single strong signal or clonotype linked to IBD. IBD patients shared fewer clonotypes with other individuals than healthy twins did, most markedly in patients showing signs of disease activity. Background noise and inter-individual variability may have been introduced into the repertoires by the differing immunosuppressive treatments among patients. Measured by the inverse Simpson index, TCRbeta repertoire diversity was lower in IBD patients than in their healthy co-twins. Distinction between different T cell subtypes could not be achieved in the analysis.

Turning to this clonotype: No cognate antigen has been identified for it.

A roughly 2.5 ml peripheral blood sample was drawn into PAXgene tubes per donor and stored at -80°C. Without T cell sorting, total RNA was isolated from whole blood using the PAXgene blood miRNA kit on an automated QIAcube. Peripheral blood from monozygotic twin pairs who were concordant or discordant for inflammatory bowel disease underwent deep TCRalpha and TCRbeta repertoire profiling using unique molecular barcoding. Smoking habits were recorded for all twin pairs, and each individual was classified as a current, former or never smoker. This clonotype originated in a human donor with ulcerative colitis or Crohn's disease, or a healthy co-twin of an affected twin (not recorded which). Sequenced material: blood.

The CDR3 loop reads CASSLDASSYEQYF. The rearrangement joined TRBV5-1 to TRBJ2-7. The germline V gene encodes CDR1 SGHRS and CDR2 YFSETQ. Measured from the cysteine to the phenylalanine, the CDR3 is 14 residues long. No DNA accompanies this entry.